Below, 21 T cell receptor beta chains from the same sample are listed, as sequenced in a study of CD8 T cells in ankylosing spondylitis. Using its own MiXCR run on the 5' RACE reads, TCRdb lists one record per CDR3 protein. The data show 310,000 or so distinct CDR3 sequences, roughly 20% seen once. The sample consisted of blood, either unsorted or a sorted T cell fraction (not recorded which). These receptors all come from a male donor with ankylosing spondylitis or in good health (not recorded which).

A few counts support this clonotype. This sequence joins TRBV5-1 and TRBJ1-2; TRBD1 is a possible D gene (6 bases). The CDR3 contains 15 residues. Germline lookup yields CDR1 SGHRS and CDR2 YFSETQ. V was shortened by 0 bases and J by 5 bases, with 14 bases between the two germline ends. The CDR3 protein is CASSLEAGEAYGYTF. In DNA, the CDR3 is TGCGCCAGCAGCTTGGAAGCAGGGGAGGCTTATGGCTACACCTTC. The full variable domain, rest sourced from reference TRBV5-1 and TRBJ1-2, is KAGVTQTPRYLIKTRGQQVTLSCSPISGHRSVSWYQQTPGQGLQFLFEYFSETQRNKGNFPGRFSGRQFSNSRSEMNVSTLELGDSALYLCASSLEAGEAYGYTFGSGTRLTVV.

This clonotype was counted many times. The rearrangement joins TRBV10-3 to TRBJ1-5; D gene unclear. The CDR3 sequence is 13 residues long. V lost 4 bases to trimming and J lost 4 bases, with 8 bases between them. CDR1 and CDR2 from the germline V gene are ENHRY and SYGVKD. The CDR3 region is CAISGVSNQPQHF. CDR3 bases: TGTGCCATCAGTGGGGTATCGAATCAGCCCCAGCATTTT.

The CDR3 DNA reads TGTGCCAGCAGCCCCCGAGGAGGTATTAATGAGCAGTTCTTC. Amino acids: CASSPRGGINEQFF. This rearrangement joins TRBV11-3 to TRBJ2-1; a possible D gene is TRBD2 (5 bases). Germline V gene sequence: CDR1 SGHNT, CDR2 YENEEA. The CDR3 extends over 14 amino acids. V dropped 5 bases and J dropped 7 bases, with 15 bases sitting between them.

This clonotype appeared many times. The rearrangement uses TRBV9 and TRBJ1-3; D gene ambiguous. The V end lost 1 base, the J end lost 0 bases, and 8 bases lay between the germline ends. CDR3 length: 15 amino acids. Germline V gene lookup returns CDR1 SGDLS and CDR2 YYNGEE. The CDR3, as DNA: TGTGCCAGCAGCGTAAGCTGGAGCTCTGGAAACACCATATATTTT. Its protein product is CASSVSWSSGNTIYF.

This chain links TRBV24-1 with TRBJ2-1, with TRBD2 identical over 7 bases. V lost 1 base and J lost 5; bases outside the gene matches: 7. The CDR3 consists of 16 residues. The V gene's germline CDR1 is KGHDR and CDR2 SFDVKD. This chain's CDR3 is CATSDFAAGAHNEQFF. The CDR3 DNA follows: TGTGCCACCAGTGATTTTGCGGCGGGAGCGCACAATGAGCAGTTCTTC.

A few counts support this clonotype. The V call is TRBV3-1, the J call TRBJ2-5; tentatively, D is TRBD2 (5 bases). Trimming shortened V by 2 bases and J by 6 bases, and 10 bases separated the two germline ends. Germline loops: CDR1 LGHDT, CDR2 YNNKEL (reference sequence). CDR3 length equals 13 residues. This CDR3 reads CASSQPDLKTQYF. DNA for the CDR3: TGTGCCAGCAGCCAACCGGACTTGAAGACCCAGTACTTC.

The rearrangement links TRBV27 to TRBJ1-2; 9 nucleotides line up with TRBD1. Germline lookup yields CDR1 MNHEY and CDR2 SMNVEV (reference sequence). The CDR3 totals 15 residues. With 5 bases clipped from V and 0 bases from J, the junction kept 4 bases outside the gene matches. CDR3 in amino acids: CASSPRDRANYGYTF. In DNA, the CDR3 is TGTGCCAGCAGTCCCCGGGACAGGGCTAACTATGGCTACACCTTC.

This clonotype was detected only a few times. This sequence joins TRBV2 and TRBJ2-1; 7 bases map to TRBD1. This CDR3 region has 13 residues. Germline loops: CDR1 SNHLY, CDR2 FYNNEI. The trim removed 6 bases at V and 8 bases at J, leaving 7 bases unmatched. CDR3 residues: CASRTGPLDEQFF. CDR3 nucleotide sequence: TGTGCCAGCAGGACAGGGCCTTTGGATGAGCAGTTCTTC.

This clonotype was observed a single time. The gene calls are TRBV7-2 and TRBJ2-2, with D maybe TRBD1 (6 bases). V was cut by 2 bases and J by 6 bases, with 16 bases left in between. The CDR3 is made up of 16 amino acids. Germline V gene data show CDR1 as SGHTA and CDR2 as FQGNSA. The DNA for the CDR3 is TGTGCCAGCAGCTTAAGTCCCGCAGGGGCGGCCGGGGAGCTGTTTTTT. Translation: CASSLSPAGAAGELFF.

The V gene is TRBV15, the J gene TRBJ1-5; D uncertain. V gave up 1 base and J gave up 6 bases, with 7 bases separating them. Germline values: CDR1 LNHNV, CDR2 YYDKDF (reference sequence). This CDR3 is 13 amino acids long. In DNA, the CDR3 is TGTGCCACCAGCAGAGTAGAAGGTCAGCCCCAGCATTTT. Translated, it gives CATSRVEGQPQHF.

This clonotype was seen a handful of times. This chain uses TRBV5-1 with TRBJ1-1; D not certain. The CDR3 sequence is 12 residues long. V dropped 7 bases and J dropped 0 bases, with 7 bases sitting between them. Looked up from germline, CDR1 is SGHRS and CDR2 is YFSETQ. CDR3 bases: TGCGCCAGCGGACTTCTGAACACTGAAGCTTTCTTT. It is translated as CASGLLNTEAFF.

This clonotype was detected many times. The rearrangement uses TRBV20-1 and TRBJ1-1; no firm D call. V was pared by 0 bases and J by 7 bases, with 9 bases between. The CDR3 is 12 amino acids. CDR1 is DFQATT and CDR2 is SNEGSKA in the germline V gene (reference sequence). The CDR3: CSARDQELEAFF. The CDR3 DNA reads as TGCAGTGCTAGAGACCAAGAACTTGAAGCTTTCTTT.

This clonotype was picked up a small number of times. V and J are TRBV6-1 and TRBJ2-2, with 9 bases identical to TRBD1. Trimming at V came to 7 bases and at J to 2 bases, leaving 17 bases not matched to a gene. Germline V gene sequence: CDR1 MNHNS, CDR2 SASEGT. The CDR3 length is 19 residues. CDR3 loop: CASKGPTGGVGGNTGELFF. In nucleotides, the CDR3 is TGTGCCAGCAAAGGGCCTACAGGGGGCGTAGGTGGAAACACCGGGGAGCTGTTTTTT.

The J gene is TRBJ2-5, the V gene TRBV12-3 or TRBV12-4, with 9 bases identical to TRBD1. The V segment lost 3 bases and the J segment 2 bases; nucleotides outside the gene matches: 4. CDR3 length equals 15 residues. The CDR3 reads CASSFGQGRQETQYF. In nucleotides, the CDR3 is TGTGCCAGCAGTTTTGGACAGGGGCGTCAAGAGACCCAGTACTTC.

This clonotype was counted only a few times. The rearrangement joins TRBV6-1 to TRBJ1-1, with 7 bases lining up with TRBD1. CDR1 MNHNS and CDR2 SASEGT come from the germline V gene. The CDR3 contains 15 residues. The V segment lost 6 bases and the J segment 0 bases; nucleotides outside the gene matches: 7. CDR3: CASSKGTGVNTEAFF. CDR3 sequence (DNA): TGTGCCAGCAGCAAGGGCACAGGGGTGAACACTGAAGCTTTCTTT.

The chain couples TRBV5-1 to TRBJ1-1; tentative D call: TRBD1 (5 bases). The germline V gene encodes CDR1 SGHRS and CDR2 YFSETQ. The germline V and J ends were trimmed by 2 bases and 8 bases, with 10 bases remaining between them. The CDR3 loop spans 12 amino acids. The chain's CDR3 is CASSFAGDEAFF. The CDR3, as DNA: TGCGCCAGCAGCTTCGCGGGGGACGAAGCTTTCTTT.

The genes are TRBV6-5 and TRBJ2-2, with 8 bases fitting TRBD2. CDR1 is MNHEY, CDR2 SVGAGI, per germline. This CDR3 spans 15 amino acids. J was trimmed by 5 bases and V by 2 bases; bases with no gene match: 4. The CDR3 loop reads CASSYVASGTGELFF. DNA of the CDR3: TGTGCCAGCAGTTACGTCGCTAGCGGGACCGGGGAGCTGTTTTTT.

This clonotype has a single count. The CDR3 bases are TGTGCCACCCGGACTAGCGGGAGCCCCTACGAGCAGTACGTC. It is translated as CATRTSGSPYEQYV. V is TRBV10-3 and J is TRBJ2-7; 13 nucleotides line up with TRBD2. Trimming at V came to 10 bases and at J to 2 bases, leaving 5 bases not matched to a gene. CDR1 ENHRY and CDR2 SYGVKD come from the germline V gene. CDR3 length: 14 amino acids.

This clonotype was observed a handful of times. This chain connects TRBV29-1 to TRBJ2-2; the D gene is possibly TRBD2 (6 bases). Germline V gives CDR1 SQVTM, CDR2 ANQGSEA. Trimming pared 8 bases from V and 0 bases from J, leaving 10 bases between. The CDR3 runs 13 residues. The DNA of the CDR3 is TGCAGCTTTCGGACTACGAACACCGGGGAGCTGTTTTTT. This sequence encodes CSFRTTNTGELFF.

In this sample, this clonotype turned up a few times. The DNA of the CDR3 is TGCAGTGCTAGAGGGTCTAGGGGCTACGAGCAGTACGTC. The encoded protein is CSARGSRGYEQYV. The rearrangement uses TRBV20-1 and TRBJ2-7, with D tentatively TRBD1 (5 bases). Germline CDR1 DFQATT, CDR2 SNEGSKA (reference sequence). V lost 1 base and J lost 3, with 10 bases in between. CDR3 length equals 13 residues.

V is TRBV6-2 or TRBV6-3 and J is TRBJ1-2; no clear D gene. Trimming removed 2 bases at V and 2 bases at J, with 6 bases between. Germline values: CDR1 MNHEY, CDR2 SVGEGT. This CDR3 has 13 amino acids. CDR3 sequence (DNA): TGTGCCAGCAGTTACGACGGCAACTATGGCTACACCTTC. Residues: CASSYDGNYGYTF.